One and the same sample provided the 32 T cell receptor beta chains below, sequenced in a study of shared clonotypes between healthy human individuals. Sequencing was performed with immunoSEQ multiplex PCR; in TCRdb, only in-frame clones are kept and a portion is missing. This sample has nearly 1 million clones; over 60% occur once, and the top ten carry over 1.3%. The material sequenced was memory CD4+ T cells sorted from blood. Subset defined: CD45RA-negative fraction. The source of these receptors is a man younger than 35 in good health.

The chain combines TRBV5-4 with TRBJ2-7; 12 nucleotides agree with TRBD2. Trimming took 0 bases from V and 2 from J; bases not matched to a gene: 3. This CDR3 comprises 16 residues. Germline V gene sequence: CDR1 SGHNT, CDR2 YYREEE (reference sequence). CDR3 in amino acids: CASSLGRLAGAYEQYF. CDR3 nucleotides: TGTGCCAGCAGCTTGGGTCGACTAGCGGGAGCCTACGAGCAGTACTTC.

This clone came up a few times. The rearrangement links TRBV27 to TRBJ1-2; no reliable D call. Germline CDR1 and CDR2: MNHEY and SMNVEV (reference sequence). V was cut by 2 bases and J by 0 bases, with 4 bases left in between. The CDR3 consists of 13 residues. The CDR3 DNA reads as TGTGCCAGCAGTTTAGCTACTAACTATGGCTACACCTTC. The encoded protein is CASSLATNYGYTF.

This clone was seen more than once but under ten times. Here the CDR3 DNA reads TGTGCCAGCAGCTTAGGGCCCCGGGCCTACGAGCAGTACTTC. Amino acid sequence: CASSLGPRAYEQYF. This chain joins TRBV7-9 and TRBJ2-7; D call uncertain. Germline CDR1 SEHNR, CDR2 FQNEAQ (reference sequence). CDR3 length: 14 residues. Trimming took off 1 base at V and 2 bases at J, with 9 bases between the two ends.

The count of this clone is one. Other DNA sequences in the same sample also yield this CDR3. The chain has TRBV5-1 and TRBJ1-1; D not resolved. The V end lost 0 bases, the J end lost 0 bases, and 9 bases lay between the germline ends. Germline lookup yields CDR1 SGHRS and CDR2 YFSETQ. The CDR3 sequence is 15 residues long. CDR3 residues: CASSLVPGMNTEAFF. The CDR3 DNA reads TGCGCCAGCAGCTTGGTTCCGGGGATGAACACTGAAGCTTTCTTT.

CDR3 in amino acids: CASSLEPSTGELFF. The CDR3, as DNA: TGTGCCAGCAGCTTGGAACCGTCCACCGGGGAGCTGTTTTTT. The V gene is TRBV5-4, the J gene TRBJ2-2, with unresolved D. V lost 0 bases and J lost 4, with 7 bases in between. The germline V gene encodes CDR1 SGHNT and CDR2 YYREEE (reference sequence). The CDR3 consists of 14 residues.

For this clone: This CDR3 is also generated by other DNA sequences in the sample. V gene TRBV6-5 combines with J gene TRBJ2-7, with D hard to call. Trimming took 6 bases from V and 0 from J, leaving 3 bases between them. This CDR3 comprises 11 residues. Germline-derived CDR1 and CDR2 are MNHEY and SVGAGI. In nucleotides, the CDR3 is TGTGCCAGCAGGGACTCCTACGAGCAGTACTTC. This sequence encodes CASRDSYEQYF.

The chain has TRBV30 and TRBJ1-5; D is uncertain. The ends were cut back, 2 bases at V and 5 bases at J, with 10 bases in the middle. Germline V gives CDR1 GTSNPN, CDR2 SVGIG (reference sequence). CDR3 length: 13 amino acids. CDR3 in DNA: TGTGCCTGGAGTTTTGGGCAGGATCAGCCCCAGCATTTT. Translation: CAWSFGQDQPQHF.

CDR3 region: CASSSPKRGTEAFF. The CDR3 DNA sequence: TGTGCCAGCAGTTCCCCAAAAAGGGGAACTGAAGCTTTCTTT. V is TRBV27 and J is TRBJ1-1; weak D call: TRBD1 (5 bases). The CDR3 is 14 residues long. V dropped 4 bases and J dropped 5 bases, with 14 bases sitting between them. Germline V gives CDR1 MNHEY, CDR2 SMNVEV (reference sequence).

On this clone itself: Other nucleotide sequences from this sample produce the same CDR3. The chain combines TRBV5-1 with TRBJ2-1; 8 bases match TRBD1. The J segment lost 7 bases and the V segment lost 0 bases, leaving 3 bases of the junction unmatched. The CDR3 spans 14 residues. Looked up from germline, CDR1 is SGHRS and CDR2 is YFSETQ. CDR3 nucleotide sequence: TGCGCCAGCAGCTTGGTCCAGGGGGCGAATGAGCAGTTCTTC. It yields the protein CASSLVQGANEQFF. Filled out from reference TRBV5-1 and TRBJ2-1, the complete variable domain reads KAGVTQTPRYLIKTRGQQVTLSCSPISGHRSVSWYQQTPGQGLQFLFEYFSETQRNKGNFPGRFSGRQFSNSRSEMNVSTLELGDSALYLCASSLVQGANEQFFGPGTRLTVL.

A few counts support this clone. The chain links TRBV10-2 to TRBJ1-5, with TRBD1 matching 8 bases. J lost 1 base, V lost 0 bases, and 5 bases had no gene match. The CDR3 consists of 17 residues. The germline V gene encodes CDR1 WSHSY and CDR2 SAAADI. CDR3 sequence reads: CASSESRQGMSNQPQHF. CDR3 bases: TGCGCCAGCAGTGAGTCGAGACAGGGGATGAGCAATCAGCCCCAGCATTTT.

The chain employs TRBV7-6 and TRBJ2-6, with D possibly matching TRBD1 (6 bases). The CDR3 is 15 residues long. Between the trimmed V and J ends, which lost 1 base and 2 bases, there was a span of 6 bases. CDR1 and CDR2 from the germline V gene are SGHVS and FNYEAQ. In nucleotides, the CDR3 is TGTGCCAGCAGCTTAGGACAGGCTGGGGCCAACGTCCTGACTTTC. Translation: CASSLGQAGANVLTF.

The rearrangement uses TRBV2 and TRBJ1-2, with D uncertain. The CDR3 covers 14 residues. In germline, CDR1 is SNHLY, CDR2 FYNNEI. V lost 1 base and J lost 7, with 13 bases in between. The CDR3 loop is CASSEERSWSGYTF. The CDR3 DNA reads as TGTGCCAGCAGTGAAGAGCGGAGCTGGAGTGGCTACACCTTC.

This clone was seen just once. The identical CDR3 is also encoded by other nucleotide sequences in the sample. The rearrangement uses TRBV18 and TRBJ2-5, with a weak D call TRBD1 (6 bases). Germline V lookup: CDR1 KGHSH, CDR2 LQKENI. CDR3 length equals 14 residues. V lost 3 bases to trimming and J lost 5 bases, with 13 bases between them. CDR3 DNA sequence: TGTGCCAGCTCACCGGGGACAACCTGGGAGACCCAGTACTTC. Amino acids: CASSPGTTWETQYF.

The rearrangement links TRBV13 to TRBJ2-7; the match to TRBD1 covers 9 bases. In germline, CDR1 is PRHDT, CDR2 FYEKMQ (reference sequence). The CDR3 is 16 amino acids. Trimming took 3 bases from V and 5 from J; bases not matched to a gene: 11. The CDR3 here is CASSFRVTDRGHEQYF. The CDR3 DNA reads as TGTGCCAGCAGCTTTAGAGTAACGGACAGGGGCCACGAGCAGTACTTC.

This chain joins TRBV5-3 and TRBJ1-5, with 9 nucleotides matching TRBD1. TRBV5-3 is annotated as an ORF whose role is uncertain. The CDR3 sequence is 15 residues long. The V and J ends lost 10 bases and 3 bases, in that order; junction bases with no gene match: 11. CDR3 sequence reads: CARCRDRVSNQPQHF. The CDR3 nucleotides read TGTGCCCGATGCCGGGACAGGGTGTCCAATCAGCCCCAGCATTTT.

V usage is TRBV5-1 and J usage is TRBJ2-7; D unresolved. The CDR3 spans 14 residues. Germline values: CDR1 SGHRS, CDR2 YFSETQ. V shed 2 bases and J shed 0 bases, with 9 bases lying between them. In nucleotides, the CDR3 is TGCGCCAGCAGCTTCGGCCCCAGCTCCTACGAGCAGTACTTC. It translates to CASSFGPSSYEQYF.

The genes are TRBV6-6 and TRBJ2-1, with unresolved D. This CDR3 is 14 amino acids long. V dropped 2 bases and J dropped 4 bases, with 9 bases sitting between them. CDR1 MNHNY and CDR2 SVGAGI come from the germline V gene (reference sequence). For the CDR3, the DNA is TGTGCCAGCAGTTACCTGGAGAAATACAATGAGCAGTTCTTC. Residues: CASSYLEKYNEQFF.

This clone was seen once. The rearrangement links TRBV9 to TRBJ1-2; D possibly corresponds to TRBD1 (6 bases). This CDR3 region has 15 residues. V gave up 0 bases and J gave up 6 bases, with 15 bases separating them. Looked up from germline, CDR1 is SGDLS and CDR2 is YYNGEE. The CDR3 DNA sequence: TGTGCCAGCAGCGTAGGGGAAATCAGGGGAAATGGCTACACCTTC. It is translated as CASSVGEIRGNGYTF. Full variable domain (missing parts from reference TRBV9 and TRBJ1-2): DSGVTQTPKHLITATGQRVTLRCSPRSGDLSVYWYQQSLDQGLQFLIQYYNGEERAKGNILERFSAQQFPDLHSELNLSSLELGDSALYFCASSVGEIRGNGYTFGSGTRLTVV.

With respect to this clone: Other DNA variants within this sample encode the same CDR3. The chain joins TRBV20-1 to TRBJ1-2; D gene ambiguous. In germline, CDR1 is DFQATT, CDR2 SNEGSKA (reference sequence). V gave up 0 bases and J gave up 5 bases, with 1 base separating them. The CDR3 loop spans 10 amino acids. The CDR3 DNA sequence: TGCAGTGCTAGAGATTATGGCTACACCTTC. Protein product: CSARDYGYTF.

The chain's CDR3 is CASSPGRNSYEQYF. The CDR3 DNA reads TGTGCCAGCTCACCCGGACGGAATTCCTACGAGCAGTACTTC. The V gene is TRBV18, the J gene TRBJ2-7; D gene unclear. Germline V gives CDR1 KGHSH, CDR2 LQKENI. The V gene lost 3 bases and the J gene lost 1 base, with 10 bases spanning the gap. This CDR3 has 14 amino acids.

The sample holds a few counts of this clone. The rearrangement joins TRBV6-6 to TRBJ2-7; 7 positions agree with TRBD2. This CDR3 is built from 12 residues. In germline, CDR1 is MNHNY, CDR2 SVGAGI (reference sequence). Trimming removed 5 bases from V and 7 bases from J; junction bases left unmatched: 5. CDR3 DNA: TGTGCCAGCAGTCCATGGGGGGGGGAGCAGTACTTC. It translates to CASSPWGGEQYF.

This sequence joins TRBV11-2 and TRBJ2-7, with a weak D call TRBD1 (5 bases). Looked up from germline, CDR1 is SGHAT and CDR2 is FQNNGV. The CDR3 contains 15 residues. V was pared by 0 bases and J by 7 bases, with 16 bases between. As DNA, the CDR3 is TGTGCCAGCAGCTTAGAAGAGACAGCGTTGTGGGAGCAGTACTTC. This codes for CASSLEETALWEQYF. Looking up the rest from reference TRBV11-2 and TRBJ2-7 gives the full variable domain: EAGVAQSPRYKIIEKRQSVAFWCNPISGHATLYWYQQILGQGPKLLIQFQNNGVVDDSQLPKDRFSAERLKGVDSTLKIQPAKLEDSAVYLCASSLEETALWEQYFGPGTRLTVT.

The J gene is TRBJ2-7, the V gene TRBV9; D is possibly TRBD1 (6 bases). The CDR3 contains 13 residues. Trimming stripped 3 bases from V and 5 bases from J, with 12 bases between. The germline gives CDR1 SGDLS, CDR2 YYNGEE. The CDR3 spells CASSATTGNEQYF. The DNA for the CDR3 is TGTGCCAGCAGCGCCACAACAGGGAACGAGCAGTACTTC.

This clone was seen a handful of times. The chain links TRBV2 to TRBJ2-2, with 8 bases aligning to TRBD1. V lost 6 bases, J lost 6 bases, and 12 bases stayed unmatched. There are 16 residues in the CDR3. Germline lookup yields CDR1 SNHLY and CDR2 FYNNEI. The CDR3 region is CASSRAGGGDAGELFF. In DNA, the CDR3 is TGTGCCAGCAGCCGAGCAGGGGGCGGCGATGCCGGGGAGCTGTTTTTT.

As DNA, the CDR3 is TGTGCCAGCAGCCCCGAGGGGAACACTGAAGCTTTCTTT. Residues: CASSPEGNTEAFF. The chain links TRBV7-2 to TRBJ1-1; D is undetermined. This CDR3 comprises 13 residues. Germline V lookup: CDR1 SGHTA, CDR2 FQGNSA. V was cut by 5 bases and J by 1 base, with 8 bases left in between.

This clone was recorded once. The chain recombines TRBV2 with TRBJ2-3; perhaps TRBD2 as D (5 bases). Trimming cost V 4 bases and J 3 bases, with 11 bases left between them. The CDR3 consists of 14 residues. Germline V gene data show CDR1 as SNHLY and CDR2 as FYNNEI. CDR3 in amino acids: CASSGPSRTDTQYF. The CDR3 region has the DNA TGTGCCAGCAGTGGGCCTAGCAGGACAGATACGCAGTATTTT.

This sequence joins TRBV6-1 and TRBJ1-2; 11 bases are a match to TRBD1. The trim removed 7 bases at V and 4 bases at J, leaving 5 bases unmatched. The CDR3 covers 14 residues. Germline lookup yields CDR1 MNHNS and CDR2 SASEGT. For the CDR3, the DNA is TGTGCCAGCACCTACGGGACAGGGGGCTATGGCTACACCTTC. Translation gives CASTYGTGGYGYTF.

J is TRBJ1-1 and V is TRBV5-5; D possibly corresponds to TRBD1 (6 bases). The V gene's germline CDR1 is SGHKS and CDR2 YYEKEE (reference sequence). This CDR3 is built from 18 residues. With 4 bases removed from V and 0 bases from J, the gap between germline ends came to 22 bases. CDR3 amino acids: CASSPLFGGRWMNTEAFF. CDR3 in DNA: TGTGCCAGCAGCCCTCTTTTTGGGGGCAGGTGGATGAACACTGAAGCTTTCTTT.

This clone was counted a few times. The chain is built from TRBV30 and TRBJ1-1, with a possible D match to TRBD1 (6 bases). Germline assignment: CDR1 GTSNPN and CDR2 SVGIG (reference sequence). V lost 0 bases and J lost 2, with 16 bases in between. The CDR3 sequence is 16 residues long. The CDR3 nucleotides read TGTGCCTGGAGTGTACGAAGGGGGAAGGCTAACACTGAAGCTTTCTTT. Its translation: CAWSVRRGKANTEAFF.

V usage is TRBV2 and J usage is TRBJ2-7; unclear D gene. The length of the CDR3 is 14 residues. The germline gives CDR1 SNHLY, CDR2 FYNNEI. Trimming took 6 bases from V and 3 from J, leaving 15 bases between them. The CDR3 loop reads CASRQSTFYYEQYF. The DNA of the CDR3 is TGTGCCAGCAGACAGTCCACTTTCTACTACGAGCAGTACTTC.

The chain joins TRBV11-3 to TRBJ2-2, with D possibly being TRBD1 (5 bases). Germline V gene lookup returns CDR1 SGHNT and CDR2 YENEEA. V was cut by 3 bases and J by 4 bases, with 12 bases left in between. The CDR3 consists of 15 residues. CDR3 sequence (DNA): TGTGCCAGCAGCTTTCAATCAGGGTCCACCGGGGAGCTGTTTTTT. It encodes CASSFQSGSTGELFF.

This clone was seen more than once but under ten times. The V and J genes are TRBV28 and TRBJ2-5; TRBD1 agrees at 10 bases. CDR3 length equals 14 residues. V lost 10 bases to trimming and J lost 4 bases; unmatched junction nucleotides: 9. CDR1 is MDHEN, CDR2 SYDVKM, per germline. The CDR3 nucleotides are TGTGCCACTAAAGCGGGACAGGGGATAGAGACCCAGTACTTC. Translation gives CATKAGQGIETQYF.